Below are 22 T cell receptor beta chains sequenced from a single sample in a study of blood T cell repertoires in COVID-19 (dated by TCRdb to 2019 to 2021). Preparation of the library involved the immunoSEQ multiplex PCR assay. TCRdb took this table from immuneACCESS and kept in-frame rearrangements with V and J called. Such tables lack part of the clones; where checked against another copy, unresolved V genes explain under half of the gap, and the rest is unexplained. The sample profile shows about 40,000 clones; roughly four fifths of them were found once. Approximately 2.5% of the sample is held by the ten biggest clonotypes. Sample: peripheral blood. Source of these receptors: a woman in her sixties or seventies with acute or convalescent COVID-19.

The chain links TRBV9 to TRBJ1-1, with TRBD1 as a possible D gene (6 bases). The ends were cut back, 4 bases at V and 7 bases at J, with 17 bases in the middle. The germline CDR1 and CDR2 sequences are SGDLS and YYNGEE. This CDR3 has 14 residues. The chain's CDR3 is CASSPRGGGSEAFF. Written as DNA, the CDR3 is TGTGCCAGCAGCCCCCGGGGAGGGGGGAGTGAAGCTTTCTTT.

The chain is built from TRBV12-3 or TRBV12-4 and TRBJ2-1; TRBD2 matches 10 bases. This CDR3 region has 13 residues. The J segment lost 9 bases and the V segment lost 6 bases, leaving 5 bases of the junction unmatched. CDR3 nucleotides: TGTGCCAGCAGCCGACTAGCGGGTGGTGAGCAGTTCTTC. It codes for CASSRLAGGEQFF.

The chain has TRBV5-1 and TRBJ2-5; 7 bases line up with TRBD1. Trimming cost V 2 bases and J 5 bases; bases outside gene matches: 9. CDR3 length equals 15 residues. Germline CDR1 SGHRS, CDR2 YFSETQ. CDR3 in amino acids: CASSFEGARRETQYF. Here the CDR3 DNA reads TGCGCCAGCAGCTTCGAGGGGGCACGGCGGGAGACCCAGTACTTC. The complete variable domain, with remaining parts taken from reference TRBV5-1 and TRBJ2-5, reads KAGVTQTPRYLIKTRGQQVTLSCSPISGHRSVSWYQQTPGQGLQFLFEYFSETQRNKGNFPGRFSGRQFSNSRSEMNVSTLELGDSALYLCASSFEGARRETQYFGPGTRLLVL.

This clone was counted a single time. The rearrangement uses TRBV14 and TRBJ1-2; D is unresolved. V was pared by 2 bases and J by 8 bases, with 9 bases between. This CDR3 has 12 amino acids. Germline V gene lookup returns CDR1 SGHDN and CDR2 FVKESK. This CDR3 is CASSQKRGGYTF. The CDR3 coding sequence is TGTGCCAGCAGCCAAAAAAGAGGGGGCTACACCTTC.

This clone was observed a single time. The rearrangement links TRBV10-3 to TRBJ2-7; a weak D match, TRBD2 (6 bases). The CDR3 contains 14 residues. V gave up 10 bases and J gave up 7 bases, with 23 bases separating them. The germline CDR1 and CDR2 sequences are ENHRY and SYGVKD. The CDR3 region has the DNA TGTGCCACCGCTCCCGGGGACTCCGTAGCGGAGCAGTACTTC. Translated: CATAPGDSVAEQYF.

The chain employs TRBV9 and TRBJ2-3; 7 bases are shared with TRBD2. Germline V gene data show CDR1 as SGDLS and CDR2 as YYNGEE. V gave up 0 bases and J gave up 2 bases; unmatched junction bases: 6. The CDR3 extends over 16 amino acids. The CDR3, as DNA: TGTGCCAGCAGCGTAGCGGGCGGGGGAACCACAGATACGCAGTATTTT. Translating gives CASSVAGGGTTDTQYF. Full variable domain (remainder filled in from reference TRBV9 and TRBJ2-3): DSGVTQTPKHLITATGQRVTLRCSPRSGDLSVYWYQQSLDQGLQFLIQYYNGEERAKGNILERFSAQQFPDLHSELNLSSLELGDSALYFCASSVAGGGTTDTQYFGPGTRLTVL.

The rearrangement joins TRBV6-5 to TRBJ1-5; 9 nucleotides align to TRBD1. V shed 6 bases, J shed 7 bases, and the junction held 10 bases outside the gene matches. Germline CDR1 and CDR2: MNHEY and SVGAGI. CDR3 length equals 15 residues. The CDR3 coding sequence is TGTGCCAGCAGAACAGGACAGGGGATAGGACAGCCCCAGCATTTT. Translation gives CASRTGQGIGQPQHF.

The CDR3 DNA is TGTGCCAGCAGGTCCGGAGACCGTGGTGCCTATGGCTACACCTTC. Its protein is CASRSGDRGAYGYTF. The chain recombines TRBV6-5 with TRBJ1-2, with no clear D. Germline-derived CDR1 and CDR2 are MNHEY and SVGAGI. The CDR3 covers 15 residues. V dropped 6 bases and J dropped 4 bases, with 18 bases sitting between them.

The chain combines TRBV27 with TRBJ2-1; TRBD1 matches at 7 bases. After removal of 5 bases from V and 0 bases from J, the junction contained 1 base not matched to a gene. Germline V CDR1 and CDR2: MNHEY, SMNVEV (reference sequence). There are 14 residues in the CDR3. Written as DNA, the CDR3 is TGTGCCAGCAGTCGACAGGGCTCCTACAATGAGCAGTTCTTC. Translating gives CASSRQGSYNEQFF.

The J gene is TRBJ1-3, the V gene TRBV3-1 (or the pseudogene TRBV3-2); D is perhaps TRBD1 (6 bases). Germline CDR1 is LGHDT and CDR2 is YNNKEL (reference sequence). With 5 bases removed from V and 1 base from J, the gap between germline ends came to 15 bases. This CDR3 has 16 residues. Here the CDR3 reads CASSSTGKGSGNTIYF. CDR3 DNA: TGTGCCAGCAGCTCAACAGGGAAGGGGTCTGGAAACACCATATATTTT.

CDR3 sequence (DNA): TGTGCCAGTAGTATAACCGGGACAGTGAACACTGAAGCTTTCTTT. It codes for CASSITGTVNTEAFF. The V call is TRBV19, the J call TRBJ1-1; 7 nucleotides align to TRBD1. CDR3 length: 15 amino acids. The ends lost 2 bases at V and 0 bases at J; junction bases unmatched: 3. Per germline, CDR1 LNHDA and CDR2 SQIVND (reference sequence).

A note on this clone: The same CDR3 is also encoded by other DNA sequences in this sample. The V gene is TRBV3-1 (or the pseudogene TRBV3-2), the J gene TRBJ2-1; 8 bases are a match to TRBD2. V trimming: 2 bases; J trimming: 10 bases; junction bases outside the gene matches: 1. The CDR3 has 12 residues. Germline-derived CDR1 and CDR2 are LGHDT and YNNKEL (reference sequence). In DNA form, the CDR3 reads TGTGCCAGCAGCCAATTAGCGGGAGAGCAGTTCTTC. Residues: CASSQLAGEQFF.

J is TRBJ1-1 and V is TRBV29-1; TRBD1 agrees at 10 bases. V lost 6 bases to trimming and J lost 1 base; unmatched junction nucleotides: 8. The germline CDR1 and CDR2 sequences are SQVTM and ANQGSEA. The CDR3 contains 15 residues. The DNA for the CDR3 is TGCAGCGTCGTGACAGGGGGCCGTACGAACACTGAAGCTTTCTTT. Its translation is CSVVTGGRTNTEAFF.

The chain carries TRBV15 and TRBJ2-1, with D possibly matching TRBD1 (6 bases). The V end was cut by 5 bases, the J end by 2 bases, with 13 bases between. The CDR3 has 15 amino acids. From germline, CDR1 is LNHNV and CDR2 YYDKDF (reference sequence). The CDR3 DNA reads as TGTGCCACCAGCTCAAACAGGGTCCCCTACAATGAGCAGTTCTTC. As protein: CATSSNRVPYNEQFF.

The V call is TRBV6-6, the J call TRBJ1-2, with 8 bases identical to TRBD1. The CDR3 covers 13 residues. Germline V CDR1 and CDR2: MNHNY, SVGAGI (reference sequence). After removal of 2 bases from V and 8 bases from J, the junction contained 4 bases not matched to a gene. The CDR3 DNA sequence: TGTGCCAGCAGTTACCAGGGGGCGCAGGGCTACACCTTC. Its translation: CASSYQGAQGYTF.

The chain carries TRBV19 and TRBJ1-1; 7 bases fit TRBD1. Germline V gives CDR1 LNHDA, CDR2 SQIVND (reference sequence). Losses at the gene ends were 3 bases for V and 1 base for J; bases not matched to a gene: 11. The CDR3 is made up of 17 amino acids. The CDR3 is CASSIRAGTVANTEAFF. Written as DNA, the CDR3 is TGTGCCAGTAGTATTCGGGCCGGGACAGTGGCGAACACTGAAGCTTTCTTT.

The chain employs TRBV6-6 and TRBJ2-1, with 9 bases lining up with TRBD2. V shed 5 bases and J 10 bases; nucleotides not matched to a gene: 15. The CDR3 loop spans 16 amino acids. The germline CDR1 and CDR2 sequences are MNHNY and SVGAGI (reference sequence). The CDR3 protein is CASSLGLARGWVEQFF. CDR3 in DNA: TGTGCCAGCAGTCTCGGACTAGCGAGAGGTTGGGTAGAGCAGTTCTTC.

The genes are TRBV7-9 and TRBJ2-4, with 9 bases lining up with TRBD2. Germline CDR1 SEHNR, CDR2 FQNEAQ (reference sequence). V lost 1 base and J lost 3; bases outside the gene matches: 4. This CDR3 has 16 residues. The CDR3 here is CASSLVAGGDKNIQYF. The CDR3 DNA follows: TGTGCCAGCAGCTTAGTCGCGGGAGGGGACAAAAACATTCAGTACTTC. The variable domain in full, with the rest retrieved from reference TRBV7-9 and TRBJ2-4, is DTGVSQNPRHKITKRGQNVTFRCDPISEHNRLYWYRQTLGQGPEFLTYFQNEAQLEKSRLLSDRFSAERPKGSFSTLEIQRTEQGDSAMYLCASSLVAGGDKNIQYFGAGTRLSVL.

The chain links TRBV11-2 to TRBJ2-7, with D uncertain. Germline loops: CDR1 SGHAT, CDR2 FQNNGV. This CDR3 comprises 15 residues. Between the trimmed V and J ends, which lost 4 bases and 0 bases, there was a span of 13 bases. The CDR3 DNA reads as TGTGCCAGCAGCTCCCAGCCGGAGAGCTCCTACGAGCAGTACTTC. It specifies CASSSQPESSYEQYF. Looking up the rest from reference TRBV11-2 and TRBJ2-7 gives the full variable domain: EAGVAQSPRYKIIEKRQSVAFWCNPISGHATLYWYQQILGQGPKLLIQFQNNGVVDDSQLPKDRFSAERLKGVDSTLKIQPAKLEDSAVYLCASSSQPESSYEQYFGPGTRLTVT.

The CDR3 protein is CASSKWLANVNEQFF. The CDR3 DNA is TGTGCCAGTAGTAAGTGGCTAGCTAACGTCAATGAGCAGTTCTTC. The chain is built from TRBV19 and TRBJ2-1; perhaps TRBD2 as D (5 bases). Germline V CDR1 and CDR2: LNHDA, SQIVND (reference sequence). The CDR3 runs to 15 residues. V was clipped by 4 bases and J by 6 bases, with 16 bases between them.

Only a few counts were recorded for this clone. This specimen includes other DNA sequences encoding the same CDR3. The chain joins TRBV28 to TRBJ2-1; TRBD1 matches 9 bases. The CDR3 length is 16 residues. Germline V gene lookup returns CDR1 MDHEN and CDR2 SYDVKM. The junction had 9 bases not matched to a gene; V was cut back by 5 bases and J by 4 bases. For the CDR3, the DNA is TGTGCCAGCAGTCTACCTCCGGGACAGGGTTACAATGAGCAGTTCTTC. This encodes CASSLPPGQGYNEQFF.

This chain links TRBV18 with TRBJ1-1; a weak D match, TRBD1 (5 bases). This CDR3 comprises 13 residues. V was cut by 1 base and J by 7 bases, with 10 bases left in between. CDR1 KGHSH and CDR2 LQKENI come from the germline V gene. The CDR3 DNA sequence: TGTGCCAGCTCACCACACCAAGACAGTGAAGCTTTCTTT. Translated, it gives CASSPHQDSEAFF.